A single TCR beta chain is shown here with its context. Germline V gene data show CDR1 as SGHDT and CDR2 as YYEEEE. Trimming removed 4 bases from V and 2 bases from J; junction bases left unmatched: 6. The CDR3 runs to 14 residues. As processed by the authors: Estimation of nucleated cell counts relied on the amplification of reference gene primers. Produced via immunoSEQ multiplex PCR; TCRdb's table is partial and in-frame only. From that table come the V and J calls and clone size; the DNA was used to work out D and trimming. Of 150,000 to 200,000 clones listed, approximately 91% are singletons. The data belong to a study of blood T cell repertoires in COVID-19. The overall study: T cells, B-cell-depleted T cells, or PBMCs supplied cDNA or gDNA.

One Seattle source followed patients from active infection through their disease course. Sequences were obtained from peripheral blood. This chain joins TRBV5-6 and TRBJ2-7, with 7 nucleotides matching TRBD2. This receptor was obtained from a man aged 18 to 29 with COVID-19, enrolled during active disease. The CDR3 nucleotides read TGTGCCAGCAGCCCCGGACTAGTAACCTACGAGCAGTACTTC. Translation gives CASSPGLVTYEQYF.